Listed here are 2 T cell receptor beta chains from one sample, sequenced in a study of T cell repertoires in cytomegalovirus infection. TCRdb ran MiXCR on the reads and lists one entry per CDR3 protein. The sample gives over 200,000 distinct CDR3 sequences, roughly an eighth of which show up once; 7% to 9.5% is in the top ten. The sample comprised PBMCs. These receptors were taken from a human donor in good health (CMV status not recorded). Some clones in this sample may be carry-over from other donors' samples.

This clonotype appeared many times. V usage is TRBV7-8 and J usage is TRBJ2-6; no firm D call. Germline V gives CDR1 SGHVS, CDR2 FQNEAQ. The CDR3 sequence is 14 residues long. V lost 5 bases and J 2 bases, leaving 7 bases between the germline ends. CDR3 sequence: CASSHGAGANVLTF. The DNA of the CDR3 is TGTGCCAGCAGCCACGGTGCTGGGGCCAACGTCCTGACTTTC.

The chain is built from TRBV6-6 and TRBJ1-5; D may be TRBD1 (6 bases). V dropped 6 bases and J dropped 0 bases, with 15 bases sitting between them. CDR1 MNHNY and CDR2 SVGAGI come from the germline V gene (reference sequence). The CDR3 contains 16 residues. Written as DNA, the CDR3 is TGTGCCAGCAGCTTTCCAGGGGTCCGTAGCAATCAGCCCCAGCATTTT. It is translated as CASSFPGVRSNQPQHF.